This is a list of T cell receptor beta chains from one sample in a study of immune evolution from preneoplasia to lung adenocarcinoma. Generated by immunoSEQ multiplex PCR, the TCRdb table keeps only in-frame clones and is missing some. The sample consists of over 6,500 clones, around 83% of them appearing once. Sequenced input: FFPE invasive lung adenocarcinoma tissue. The receptors come from a person between 50 and 69 years old with lung adenocarcinoma. Each CDR3 is given with its conserved first and last residue. The D gene is left open where the match is weak. Clone size is not always given. Where it is, it says once, few, many or a class for expanded clones.

NA	TRBJ2-5	TRBV30	NA	TGTGCCTGGAGGGTAACAGGGTTTAGAGAGACCCAGTACTTC	CAWRVTGFRETQYF
TRBD1	TRBJ2-1	TRBV5-1	NA	TGCGCCAGCAGCTACGCCCGCCGGGACAGTTACAATGAGCAGTTCTTC	CASSYARRDSYNEQFF
NA	TRBJ1-1	TRBV5-1	NA	TGCGCCAGCAGCTTGAGCCGGGCTAGGTCCTACGATAAGAACACTGAAGCTTTCTTT	CASSLSRARSYDKNTEAFF
NA	TRBJ1-1	TRBV5-1	NA	TGCGCCAGCAGCTTGAGGGTGAACACTGAAGCTTTCTTT	CASSLRVNTEAFF
NA	TRBJ1-6	TRBV21-1	NA	TGTGCCAGCAGCAAGGACAGGGGGAGGGCACCCCTCCACTTT	CASSKDRGRAPLHF
TRBD2	TRBJ2-7	TRBV10-3	few	TGTGCCATCAGTGAAGGGACTAGCGGGAGCTACGAGCAGTACTTC	CAISEGTSGSYEQYF
NA	TRBJ2-2	TRBV10-1	NA	TGCGCCAGCAGTGACCCCGGGACAACAAACACCGGGGAGCTGTTTTTT	CASSDPGTTNTGELFF
NA	TRBJ1-5	TRBV2	NA	TGTGCCAGCAGTGTGTTAGGGGCGAATCAGCCCCAGCATTTT	CASSVLGANQPQHF
TRBD1	TRBJ2-7	TRBV18	NA	TGTGCCAGCTCACGAGGGACAGGGCGTGGCGAGCAGTACTTC	CASSRGTGRGEQYF
NA	TRBJ1-1	TRBV7-9	once	TGTGCCAGCAGCTACGAGGGGGTGGGAACTGAAGCTTTCTTT	CASSYEGVGTEAFF
NA	TRBJ2-2	TRBV4-1	NA	TGCGCCAGCAGCCAAGATCCGGCGGGGGCAAGGTCCGGGGAGCTGTTTTTT	CASSQDPAGARSGELFF
TRBD1	TRBJ1-5	TRBV28	NA	TGTGCCAGCAGTTTAAGGTGGGGGGGACAGAACAATCAGCCCCAGCATTTT	CASSLRWGGQNNQPQHF
NA	TRBJ2-1	TRBV27	NA	TGTGCCAGCAGTTTCTTGAGGGAACCGACGTGGGATGAGCAGTTCTTC	CASSFLREPTWDEQFF
NA	TRBJ2-7	TRBV19	once	TGTGCCACCAAGGTAGCGTATGGGGGCTACGAGCAGTACTTC	CATKVAYGGYEQYF
NA	TRBJ2-3	TRBV9	NA	TGTGCCAGCAGCGTAGGGACTAGCACAGATACGCAGTATTTT	CASSVGTSTDTQYF
TRBD1	TRBJ1-1	TRBV19	NA	TGTGCCAGTAATATACAGGGGGTGGGCACTGAAGCTTTCTTT	CASNIQGVGTEAFF
NA	TRBJ2-1	TRBV5-1	NA	TGCGCCAGCAGCTTGGGCCAGGATTTCTCCGGTAAGCAGTTCTTC	CASSLGQDFSGKQFF
NA	TRBJ1-4	TRBV7-9	NA	TGTGCCAGCAGCTTATTGTCAGGGTCAGCCTATAATGAAAAACTGTTTTTT	CASSLLSGSAYNEKLFF